A single sample gave rise to the 20 T cell receptor beta chains below, sequenced in a study of shared clonotypes between healthy human individuals. Sequenced by immunoSEQ multiplex PCR; TCRdb stores in-frame clones only, minus some. This table has 2 million to 2.5 million clones, approximately 93% appearing once. Sequenced input: naive CD4+ T cells from PBMCs. Regarding subset: CD45RA+ positively selected. The receptors originated from a man between 18 and 29 years old in good health. Some clones in this sample may be carry-over from other donors' samples.

This chain links TRBV5-1 with TRBJ2-3, with TRBD2 matching 14 bases. V lost 4 bases and J lost 5; bases outside the gene matches: 9. This CDR3 is 17 amino acids long. CDR1 is SGHRS and CDR2 is YFSETQ in the germline V gene. The DNA of the CDR3 is TGCGCCAGCAGCGTGGAACCGGGACTAGCGGGAGAAGATACGCAGTATTTT. It translates to CASSVEPGLAGEDTQYF.

This clone was observed a single time. The chain couples TRBV10-3 to TRBJ2-7; D is uncertain. V lost 0 bases and J 2 bases, leaving 8 bases between the germline ends. This CDR3 is built from 14 residues. Germline V gene data show CDR1 as ENHRY and CDR2 as SYGVKD. The CDR3 DNA follows: TGTGCCATCAGTGAGTCGTTACAAACCTACGAGCAGTACTTC. This codes for CAISESLQTYEQYF.

The chain joins TRBV27 to TRBJ1-5; D uncertain. CDR3 length equals 13 residues. V lost 3 bases and J lost 5, with 8 bases in between. Germline V gives CDR1 MNHEY, CDR2 SMNVEV (reference sequence). CDR3 coding DNA: TGTGCCAGCAGTTTTCACGGGGATCAGCCCCAGCATTTT. Its translation: CASSFHGDQPQHF.

This clone came up once. The same CDR3 can be traced to other DNA sequences in this sample. The J gene is TRBJ1-2, the V gene TRBV5-1; maybe TRBD1 (5 bases). V lost 4 bases and J 4 bases, leaving 8 bases between the germline ends. Germline CDR1 is SGHRS and CDR2 is YFSETQ. The CDR3 spans 12 residues. The chain's CDR3 is CASSPDSYGYTF. The CDR3 DNA is TGCGCCAGCAGCCCCGACAGCTATGGCTACACCTTC.

The chain carries TRBV28 and TRBJ2-1, with a tentative D call TRBD2 (6 bases). V was clipped by 2 bases and J by 2 bases, with 13 bases between them. The germline gives CDR1 MDHEN, CDR2 SYDVKM. This CDR3 contains 16 residues. The CDR3 nucleotides are TGTGCCAGCAGTTTAGGGGGGACGGCCCCCTACAATGAGCAGTTCTTC. It is translated as CASSLGGTAPYNEQFF.

The chain joins TRBV4-1 to TRBJ2-1; 10 nucleotides align to TRBD2. Germline loops: CDR1 MGHRA, CDR2 YSYEKL. The V and J ends lost 4 bases and 2 bases, in that order; junction bases with no gene match: 5. CDR3 size: 16 residues. The CDR3 region has the DNA TGCGCCAGCAGCCGAGGAGCGGGAGGGACCTACAATGAGCAGTTCTTC. Protein: CASSRGAGGTYNEQFF.

This clone was seen more than once but under ten times. V gene TRBV9 combines with J gene TRBJ1-2, with a tentative D call TRBD1 (5 bases). The ends were cut back, 2 bases at V and 7 bases at J, with 9 bases in the middle. This CDR3 has 12 residues. Germline CDR1 and CDR2: SGDLS and YYNGEE. CDR3 bases: TGTGCCAGCAGCGTGGGGCAGTCTGGCTACACCTTC. Translating gives CASSVGQSGYTF.

This clone was observed once. The chain uses TRBV15 and TRBJ2-1, with D possibly TRBD1 on 5 matching bases. Germline V CDR1 and CDR2: LNHNV, YYDKDF (reference sequence). This CDR3 spans 16 amino acids. V was pared by 0 bases and J by 2 bases, with 11 bases between. This CDR3 is CATSRETALTYNEQFF. The CDR3 DNA follows: TGTGCCACCAGCAGAGAGACAGCTTTAACCTACAATGAGCAGTTCTTC.

The chain uses TRBV6-1 and TRBJ1-2; possibly TRBD1 for D (5 bases). V lost 7 bases and J lost 1, with 7 bases in between. This CDR3 spans 12 amino acids. Germline V gene sequence: CDR1 MNHNS, CDR2 SASEGT. CDR3 loop: CASTTDNYGYTF. Here the CDR3 DNA reads TGTGCCAGCACGACAGATAACTATGGCTACACCTTC.

This clone was recorded a few times. This sequence joins TRBV5-1 and TRBJ1-3, with D hard to call. The CDR3 runs 13 residues. Trimming stripped 5 bases from V and 0 bases from J, with 6 bases between. Germline values: CDR1 SGHRS, CDR2 YFSETQ. The CDR3 region has the DNA TGCGCCAGCAGGTGGAGCTCTGGAAACACCATATATTTT. It codes for CASRWSSGNTIYF.

The genes are TRBV14 and TRBJ1-4; 7 positions agree with TRBD1. J gave up 8 bases and V 2 bases, and 14 bases lay outside the gene matches. The CDR3 consists of 17 residues. Per the germline V gene, CDR1 is SGHDN and CDR2 is FVKESK. The CDR3: CASSQRGGQLDREKLFF. DNA of the CDR3: TGTGCCAGCAGCCAAAGGGGGGGACAGCTGGACCGGGAAAAACTGTTTTTT.

The CDR3 spells CASSSGLAGKYNEQFF. The DNA of the CDR3 is TGTGCCAGCAGTTCGGGACTAGCGGGAAAGTACAATGAGCAGTTCTTC. The chain combines TRBV28 with TRBJ2-1, with 13 bases lining up with TRBD2. The V segment lost 4 bases and the J segment 4 bases; nucleotides outside the gene matches: 4. This CDR3 spans 16 amino acids. Germline CDR1 MDHEN, CDR2 SYDVKM.

V usage is TRBV30 and J usage is TRBJ1-2; 10 bases line up with TRBD1. With V trimmed by 3 bases and J by 8 bases, 9 bases remained unmatched. Germline V gives CDR1 GTSNPN, CDR2 SVGIG (reference sequence). There are 14 residues in the CDR3. Here the CDR3 DNA reads TGTGCCTGGAGGGGGACAGGGGCCTCCGGGGGCTACACCTTC. It encodes CAWRGTGASGGYTF.

V usage is TRBV5-4 and J usage is TRBJ1-2; 8 bases are a match to TRBD1. V shed 4 bases and J 6 bases; nucleotides not matched to a gene: 5. Germline V gene sequence: CDR1 SGHNT, CDR2 YYREEE (reference sequence). This CDR3 is 13 amino acids long. The CDR3 coding sequence is TGTGCCAGCAGCCTGGGACAGGCAAATGGCTACACCTTC. Protein product: CASSLGQANGYTF.

As to this clone: This CDR3 is also generated by other DNA sequences in the sample. The V call is TRBV20-1, the J call TRBJ2-3; D gene uncertain. V was cut by 6 bases and J by 5 bases, with 6 bases left in between. Germline V gene sequence: CDR1 DFQATT, CDR2 SNEGSKA (reference sequence). There are 10 residues in the CDR3. The CDR3 region is CSASGDTQYF. The CDR3, as DNA: TGCAGTGCCTCGGGAGATACGCAGTATTTT.

As to this clone: Additional DNA sequences in this sample encode the identical CDR3. V usage is TRBV7-8 and J usage is TRBJ2-7; 9 bases match TRBD1. Germline V gene data show CDR1 as SGHVS and CDR2 as FQNEAQ. Trimming removed 4 bases from V and 2 bases from J; junction bases left unmatched: 3. The CDR3 sequence is 14 residues long. In nucleotides, the CDR3 is TGTGCCAGCAGCTCCGGGACAGGGCCCTACGAGCAGTACTTC. It translates to CASSSGTGPYEQYF.

The genes are TRBV28 and TRBJ2-7; TRBD1 matches at 8 bases. Germline values: CDR1 MDHEN, CDR2 SYDVKM. V gave up 7 bases and J gave up 5 bases; unmatched junction bases: 4. The CDR3 sequence is 12 residues long. CDR3 protein: CASTDRVDEQYF. The CDR3 DNA is TGTGCCAGCACGGACAGGGTGGACGAGCAGTACTTC.

Only a few counts were recorded for this clone. CDR3 amino acids: CASSEAGKGALFF. The CDR3 nucleotides are TGTGCCAGCAGTGAAGCAGGGAAAGGAGCACTGTTTTTT. V usage is TRBV25-1 and J usage is TRBJ1-4, with D tentatively TRBD1 (5 bases). The CDR3 extends over 13 amino acids. Looked up from germline, CDR1 is MGHDK and CDR2 is SYGVNS. V shed 2 bases and J shed 13 bases, with 14 bases lying between them.

The rearrangement joins TRBV11-2 to TRBJ2-1; either TRBD1 or TRBD2 may fit D (5 bases each). Germline assignment: CDR1 SGHAT and CDR2 FQNNGV. Trimming removed 2 bases from V and 9 bases from J, with 14 bases in between. This CDR3 comprises 14 residues. The CDR3 region has the DNA TGTGCCAGCAGCTTATTACGTAGGGACGGTGAGCAGTTCTTC. This translates into CASSLLRRDGEQFF.

CDR3 amino acids: CASSYSRSQDTQYF. The CDR3, as DNA: TGTGCCAGCAGTTACTCTAGAAGTCAAGATACGCAGTATTTT. The chain links TRBV6-5 to TRBJ2-3, with D unclear. Trimming removed 0 bases at V and 5 bases at J, with 9 bases between. The CDR3 runs 14 residues. From germline, CDR1 is MNHEY and CDR2 SVGAGI.